This T cell receptor beta chain is from a study of graft-versus-host responses after intestinal transplantation. Across the whole study: Following induction with anti-thymocyte globulin, all recipients were given tacrolimus and steroids for approximately 3 years.

Sequencing used immunoSEQ multiplex PCR; TCRdb keeps in-frame clones, though not all of them. This table has 75,000 to 90,000 clones, approximately 91% appearing once. This clone showed up just once. Its antigen is not known. V shed 0 bases and J shed 7 bases, with 18 bases lying between them. This CDR3 has 16 residues. CDR1 and CDR2 from the germline V gene are MNHEY and SVGAGI. Study outcomes and limitations: High graft-versus-host to host-versus-graft clonal ratios were found in allografts of patients who had graft-donor T cell macrochimerism. GvH clones were found in recipient marrow; some appeared first in ileum or blood. Early post-transplant HvG declines tracked with peak circulating GvH clone levels.

This specimen consisted of unstimulated CD4+ T cells sorted from spleen or lymph node cells, obtained before intestinal transplant. This chain joins TRBV6-5 and TRBJ1-2, with TRBD1 as a possible D gene (6 bases). This receptor was obtained from a human donor who received an intestinal transplant. The CDR3 sequence is CASSYSMGAAPTGYTF. The CDR3 bases are TGTGCCAGCAGTTACTCGATGGGGGCCGCCCCAACTGGCTACACCTTC.